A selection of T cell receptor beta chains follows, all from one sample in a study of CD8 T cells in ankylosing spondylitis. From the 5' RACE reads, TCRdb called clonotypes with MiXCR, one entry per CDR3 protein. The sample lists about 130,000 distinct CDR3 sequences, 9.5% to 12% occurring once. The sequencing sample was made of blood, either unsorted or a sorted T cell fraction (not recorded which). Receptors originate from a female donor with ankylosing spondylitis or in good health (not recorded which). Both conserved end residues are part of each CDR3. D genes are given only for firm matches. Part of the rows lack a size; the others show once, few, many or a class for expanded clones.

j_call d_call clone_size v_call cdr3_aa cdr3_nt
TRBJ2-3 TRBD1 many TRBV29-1 CSVEGRQGRDTQYF TGCAGCGTTGAAGGGCGACAGGGTAGAGATACGCAGTATTTT
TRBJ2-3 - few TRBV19 CATTKERVGDTQYF TGTGCCACCACGAAGGAGAGAGTAGGAGATACGCAGTATTTT
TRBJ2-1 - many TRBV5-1 CASSLRLEYEQFF TGCGCCAGCAGCTTGAGACTAGAGTATGAGCAGTTCTTC
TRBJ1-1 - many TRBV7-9 CASSLRGHPNTEAFF TGTGCCAGCAGCTTAAGGGGACACCCGAACACTGAAGCTTTCTTT
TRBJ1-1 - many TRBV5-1 CASSLGQGITEAFF TGCGCCAGCAGCTTGGGCCAGGGGATCACTGAAGCTTTCTTT
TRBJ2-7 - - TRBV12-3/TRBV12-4 CASSLGPGAGEQYF TGTGCCAGCAGTTTAGGACCGGGGGCAGGCGAGCAGTACTTC
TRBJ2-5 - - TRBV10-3 CATARGTGYQETRYF TGTGCCACCGCTCGAGGTACGGGGTACCAAGAGACCCGGTACTTC
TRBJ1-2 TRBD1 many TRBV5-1 CASSATRDRGLFGYTF TGCGCCAGCAGCGCCACACGGGACAGGGGGCTCTTTGGCTACACCTTC
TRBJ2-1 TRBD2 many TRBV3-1 CASSHELAGWNEQFF TGTGCCAGCAGCCATGAACTAGCGGGATGGAATGAGCAGTTCTTC
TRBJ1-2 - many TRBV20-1 CSARTGNYGYTF TGCAGTGCTCGTACAGGGAACTATGGCTACACCTTC
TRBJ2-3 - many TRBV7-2 CASSRYTDTQYF TGTGCCAGCAGCAGATACACAGATACGCAGTATTTT
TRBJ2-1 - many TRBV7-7 CASSPREQFF TGTGCCAGCAGCCCCCGGGAGCAGTTCTTC
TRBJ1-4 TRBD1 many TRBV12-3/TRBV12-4 CASSPDRGRVEKLFF TGTGCCAGCAGTCCCGACAGGGGGCGCGTTGAAAAACTGTTTTTT
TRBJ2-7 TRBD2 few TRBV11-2 CASSPGLAWIGQYF TGTGCCAGCAGCCCGGGACTAGCGTGGATCGGGCAGTACTTC
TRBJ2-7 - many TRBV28 CASSFYAPQPFYEQYF TGTGCCAGCAGTTTTTATGCGCCTCAACCTTTCTACGAGCAGTACTTC
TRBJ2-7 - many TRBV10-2 CASTRQAGSEQYF TGCGCCTCAACCCGTCAGGCGGGTTCCGAGCAGTACTTC
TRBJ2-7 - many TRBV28 CASSPLGAEQYF TGTGCCAGCAGTCCCCTGGGGGCCGAGCAGTACTTC
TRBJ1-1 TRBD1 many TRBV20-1 CSAPYPGQPNTEAFF TGCAGTGCTCCTTATCCGGGACAGCCGAACACTGAAGCTTTCTTT
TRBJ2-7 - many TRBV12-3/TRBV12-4 CASTGGRSSYEQYF TGTGCCAGCACAGGGGGGAGGAGCTCCTACGAGCAGTACTTC
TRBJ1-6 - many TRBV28 CATGGRGSSYNSPLHF TGTGCCACCGGGGGCCGGGGGAGCTCCTATAATTCACCCCTCCACTTT
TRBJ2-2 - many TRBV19 CASRDWSTQNTGELFF TGTGCCAGTAGAGATTGGAGCACTCAGAACACCGGGGAGCTGTTTTTT
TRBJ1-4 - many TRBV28 CASYAQGSNEKLFF TGTGCCAGCTACGCCCAGGGATCTAATGAAAAACTGTTTTTT